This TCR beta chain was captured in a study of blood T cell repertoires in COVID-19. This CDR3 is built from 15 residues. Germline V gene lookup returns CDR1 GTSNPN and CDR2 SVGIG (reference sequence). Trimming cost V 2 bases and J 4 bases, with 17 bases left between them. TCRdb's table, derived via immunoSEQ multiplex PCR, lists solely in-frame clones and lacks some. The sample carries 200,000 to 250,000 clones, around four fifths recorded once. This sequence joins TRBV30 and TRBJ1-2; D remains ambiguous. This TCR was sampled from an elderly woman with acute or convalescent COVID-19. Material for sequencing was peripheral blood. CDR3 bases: TGTGCCTGGAGTAAGAGGTTCTCTCTCGGCTATGGCTACACCTTC. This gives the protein CAWSKRFSLGYGYTF. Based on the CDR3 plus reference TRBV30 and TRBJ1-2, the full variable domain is SQTIHQWPATLVQPVGSPLSLECTVEGTSNPNLYWYRQAAGRGLQLLFYSVGIGQISSEVPQNLSASRPQDRQFILSSKKLLLSDSGFYLCAWSKRFSLGYGYTFGSGTRLTVV.